The 28 T cell receptor beta chains listed next were all sequenced from one sample in a study of blood T cell repertoires in COVID-19. Assay: immunoSEQ multiplex PCR; the TCRdb copy retains only in-frame clones and omits some. The sample includes some 150,000 clones, about nine tenths of them seen just once. Sequencing input: peripheral blood. These receptor sequences come from a woman aged 70-85 years with acute or convalescent COVID-19.

To note about this clone: No conserved phenylalanine or tryptophan is present at the end of the CDR3, so a read error is the likely explanation. The DNA is omitted, as the CDR3 cannot be located on it reliably, and the CDR3 follows TCRdb's listing. The chain joins TRBV7-2 to TRBJ2-7; the table gives TRBD2 as D, unverified against the DNA. Germline V gives CDR1 SGHTA, CDR2 FQGNSA. The CDR3 is 11 residues long, counting both termini. CDR3 loop: CASSPIPSGAP.

This chain connects TRBV19 to TRBJ1-2; 7 bases fit TRBD1. The ends lost 3 bases at V and 2 bases at J; junction bases unmatched: 12. This CDR3 spans 17 amino acids. Germline CDR1 reads LNHDA; CDR2 reads SQIVND (reference sequence). The CDR3 nucleotides read TGTGCCAGTAGTATCACTCTAAGAGGGGGCGCGAACTATGGCTACACCTTC. Its translation is CASSITLRGGANYGYTF.

The chain has TRBV28 and TRBJ1-1, with TRBD1 matching 8 bases. From germline, CDR1 is MDHEN and CDR2 SYDVKM. This CDR3 region has 12 residues. After removal of 4 bases from V and 11 bases from J, the junction contained 6 bases not matched to a gene. DNA for the CDR3: TGTGCCAGCAGTTCAGGACAGGGTAAGGCTTTCTTT. Its protein is CASSSGQGKAFF.

The sample holds a few counts of this clone. The V gene is TRBV6-2 or TRBV6-3, the J gene TRBJ2-1, with D tentatively TRBD2 (6 bases). The V end was cut by 5 bases, the J end by 0 bases, with 8 bases between. The CDR3 is 14 amino acids. CDR1 and CDR2 (germline): MNHEY, SVGEGT. CDR3 amino acids: CASSTDYSYNEQFF. In DNA, the CDR3 is TGTGCCAGCAGTACGGACTACTCCTACAATGAGCAGTTCTTC.

The chain employs TRBV15 and TRBJ2-2; possibly TRBD1 for D (6 bases). Deletions cut 6 bases from V and 5 bases from J, with 7 bases between. From germline, CDR1 is LNHNV and CDR2 YYDKDF (reference sequence). This CDR3 comprises 12 residues. The chain's CDR3 is CATSTGTGELFF. The CDR3 DNA is TGTGCCACCAGTACAGGGACCGGGGAGCTGTTTTTT. The full variable domain, completed using reference TRBV15 and TRBJ2-2, is DAMVIQNPRYQVTQFGKPVTLSCSQTLNHNVMYWYQQKSSQAPKLLFHYYDKDFNNEADTPDNFQSRRPNTSFCFLDIRSPGLGDTAMYLCATSTGTGELFFGEGSRLTVL.

The rearrangement links TRBV5-1 to TRBJ2-7, with TRBD1 matching over 9 bases. The CDR3 is 19 amino acids. V dropped 4 bases and J dropped 5; count of bases not matched to a gene: 22. Per germline, CDR1 SGHRS and CDR2 YFSETQ. The DNA of the CDR3 is TGCGCCAGCAGCATACGTCCCTCCTTTCCGGGACAGGGATACCACGAGCAGTACTTC. Amino acid sequence: CASSIRPSFPGQGYHEQYF.

This CDR3 reads CASSWPGQGAYEQYF. CDR3 DNA: TGTGCCAGCAGTTGGCCGGGACAGGGGGCCTACGAGCAGTACTTC. V usage is TRBV6-6 and J usage is TRBJ2-7; 11 positions match TRBD1. This CDR3 comprises 15 residues. Germline CDR1 and CDR2: MNHNY and SVGAGI (reference sequence). V trimming: 4 bases; J trimming: 2 bases; junction bases outside the gene matches: 4.

CDR3 bases: TGTGCCGCAGGGGTACTATCACATAAGACCCAGTACTTC. Translated, it gives CAAGVLSHKTQYF. V usage is TRBV3-1 (or the pseudogene TRBV3-2) and J usage is TRBJ2-5; maybe TRBD1 (6 bases). Looked up from germline, CDR1 is LGHDT and CDR2 is YNNKEL (reference sequence). Trimming cost V 11 bases and J 6 bases, with 19 bases left between them. The CDR3 loop spans 13 amino acids.

Here the CDR3 DNA reads TGTGCCAGCAAACGACAGGGTTTGGACACCGGGGAGCTGTTTTTT. The encoded protein is CASKRQGLDTGELFF. This chain links TRBV6-5 with TRBJ2-2; 7 bases are shared with TRBD1. This CDR3 is 15 amino acids long. Trimming cost V 7 bases and J 3 bases; bases outside gene matches: 8. The germline gives CDR1 MNHEY, CDR2 SVGAGI.

The table lists this clone with a few counts. The genes are TRBV6-1 and TRBJ2-7, with D possibly being TRBD2 (6 bases). V lost 2 bases and J lost 3, with 17 bases in between. The CDR3 extends over 16 amino acids. Germline V gene data show CDR1 as MNHNS and CDR2 as SASEGT. CDR3: CASSESGVGPGYEQYV. Here the CDR3 DNA reads TGTGCCAGCAGTGAATCGGGGGTGGGGCCTGGCTACGAGCAGTACGTC.

This chain connects TRBV7-6 to TRBJ1-5; 7 nucleotides agree with TRBD1. The V gene's germline CDR1 is SGHVS and CDR2 FNYEAQ. The J segment lost 8 bases and the V segment lost 5 bases, leaving 9 bases of the junction unmatched. There are 14 residues in the CDR3. The CDR3 coding sequence is TGTGCCAGCAGCCCAAGACAGGGCTTGGAGCCCCAGCATTTT. Its protein is CASSPRQGLEPQHF.

This chain's CDR3 is CAIIGSGNTIYF. The CDR3 region has the DNA TGTGCCATCATCGGCTCTGGAAACACCATATATTTT. The J gene is TRBJ1-3, the V gene TRBV10-3; D ambiguous. CDR3 size: 12 residues. Trimming stripped 7 bases from V and 0 bases from J, with 4 bases between. Germline V CDR1 and CDR2: ENHRY, SYGVKD.

This clone was counted a single time. The chain has TRBV5-1 and TRBJ2-5; the D gene is possibly TRBD1 (5 bases). This CDR3 region has 15 residues. Germline values: CDR1 SGHRS, CDR2 YFSETQ. Trimming stripped 5 bases from V and 4 bases from J, with 18 bases between. This CDR3 reads CASRYGLDRAETQYF. CDR3 sequence (DNA): TGCGCCAGCAGATACGGATTAGACAGAGCAGAGACCCAGTACTTC. Complete variable domain (other parts from reference TRBV5-1 and TRBJ2-5): KAGVTQTPRYLIKTRGQQVTLSCSPISGHRSVSWYQQTPGQGLQFLFEYFSETQRNKGNFPGRFSGRQFSNSRSEMNVSTLELGDSALYLCASRYGLDRAETQYFGPGTRLLVL.

The rearrangement joins TRBV7-8 to TRBJ2-2; 7 bases fit TRBD1. Unmatched junction bases numbered 7, after V lost 5 bases and J lost 1 base. Germline assignment: CDR1 SGHVS and CDR2 FQNEAQ. The CDR3 contains 16 residues. CDR3 in DNA: TGTGCCAGCAGCGACGAGGGACAGAGGAACACCGGGGAGCTGTTTTTT. Translation gives CASSDEGQRNTGELFF.

The chain is built from TRBV2 and TRBJ2-3, with 7 bases lining up with TRBD2. Germline values: CDR1 SNHLY, CDR2 FYNNEI. The length of the CDR3 is 15 residues. J lost 3 bases, V lost 2 bases, and 5 bases had no gene match. DNA for the CDR3: TGTGCCAGCAGTGAAATAGTACTAGCGACAGATACGCAGTATTTT. It specifies CASSEIVLATDTQYF.

The J gene is TRBJ1-1, the V gene TRBV5-1; TRBD1 is a possible D gene (5 bases). CDR1 and CDR2 (germline): SGHRS, YFSETQ. This CDR3 contains 12 residues. The V and J ends lost 3 bases and 4 bases respectively, with 7 bases between them. CDR3 sequence: CASSWQGTEAFF. The CDR3 DNA reads as TGCGCCAGCAGCTGGCAGGGCACTGAAGCTTTCTTT.

The chain joins TRBV19 to TRBJ1-5, with D possibly being TRBD1 (5 bases). CDR3 length equals 16 residues. V lost 2 bases and J lost 3, with 14 bases in between. Germline V lookup: CDR1 LNHDA, CDR2 SQIVND (reference sequence). CDR3 DNA: TGTGCCAGTAGTATAATGGGGCAGGCGATCAATCAGCCCCAGCATTTT. Its translation: CASSIMGQAINQPQHF.

The count of this clone is one. The gene calls are TRBV7-2 and TRBJ1-5, with D hard to call. V lost 7 bases and J lost 6, with 16 bases in between. Germline V gene sequence: CDR1 SGHTA, CDR2 FQGNSA. The CDR3 has 14 residues. CDR3 sequence: CASTPGSGGQPQHF. Here the CDR3 DNA reads TGTGCCAGCACCCCCGGCAGCGGAGGTCAGCCCCAGCATTTT. Full variable domain (missing parts from reference TRBV7-2 and TRBJ1-5): GAGVSQSPSNKVTEKGKDVELRCDPISGHTALYWYRQSLGQGLEFLIYFQGNSAPDKSGLPSDRFSAERTGGSVSTLTIQRTQQEDSAVYLCASTPGSGGQPQHFGDGTRLSIL.

The V and J genes are TRBV19 and TRBJ1-2, with D perhaps matching TRBD1 (6 bases). Germline V gene data show CDR1 as LNHDA and CDR2 as SQIVND (reference sequence). The V and J ends lost 4 bases and 7 bases respectively, with 7 bases between them. CDR3 length: 11 amino acids. The CDR3 reads CASSTGVGYTF. The DNA for the CDR3 is TGTGCCAGTAGTACAGGGGTTGGCTACACCTTC. The entire variable domain, with the rest obtained from reference TRBV19 and TRBJ1-2, is as follows: DGGITQSPKYLFRKEGQNVTLSCEQNLNHDAMYWYRQDPGQGLRLIYYSQIVNDFQKGDIAEGYSVSREKKESFPLTVTSAQKNPTAFYLCASSTGVGYTFGSGTRLTVV.

The V gene is TRBV6-2 or TRBV6-3, the J gene TRBJ1-5, with a tentative D call TRBD1 (5 bases). Germline V gene lookup returns CDR1 MNHEY and CDR2 SVGEGT. V was cut by 2 bases and J by 1 base, with 6 bases left in between. The CDR3 spans 14 residues. DNA for the CDR3: TGTGCCAGCAGTTACGGGGGGAGCAATCAGCCCCAGCATTTT. This gives the protein CASSYGGSNQPQHF.

This clone was recorded only once. The CDR3 bases are TGTGCCAGCAGCCTAACCGGGACAGGGGGTTCAAACATTCAGTACTTC. It translates to CASSLTGTGGSNIQYF. This sequence joins TRBV7-8 and TRBJ2-4; 11 bases map to TRBD1. The germline V gene encodes CDR1 SGHVS and CDR2 FQNEAQ. CDR3 length: 16 residues. V shed 5 bases and J 6 bases; nucleotides not matched to a gene: 9.

V is TRBV10-3 and J is TRBJ1-1, with 10 bases fitting TRBD1. The CDR3 loop spans 18 amino acids. V shed 6 bases, J shed 1 base, and the junction held 14 bases outside the gene matches. CDR1 ENHRY and CDR2 SYGVKD come from the germline V gene. As DNA, the CDR3 is TGTGCCATCAGCCAGGGTCTGGGACAGGGGCCAAGGAACACTGAAGCTTTCTTT. This codes for CAISQGLGQGPRNTEAFF.

The chain uses TRBV4-1 and TRBJ2-3, with 9 nucleotides matching TRBD2. V lost 1 base to trimming and J lost 5 bases; unmatched junction nucleotides: 10. The length of the CDR3 is 17 residues. The germline gives CDR1 MGHRA, CDR2 YSYEKL. CDR3 amino acids: CASSQVRSGGPGDTQYF. CDR3 bases: TGCGCCAGCAGCCAAGTTAGGAGCGGGGGGCCTGGAGATACGCAGTATTTT.

The chain has TRBV15 and TRBJ2-5; no firm D call. Trimming stripped 1 base from V and 5 bases from J, with 17 bases between. The CDR3 spans 16 residues. CDR1 and CDR2 (germline): LNHNV, YYDKDF (reference sequence). Here the CDR3 DNA reads TGTGCCACCAGCAGAGGTGGGCAGCCCCTGTCGGAGACCCAGTACTTC. This gives the protein CATSRGGQPLSETQYF. The variable domain in full, completed from reference TRBV15 and TRBJ2-5, reads DAMVIQNPRYQVTQFGKPVTLSCSQTLNHNVMYWYQQKSSQAPKLLFHYYDKDFNNEADTPDNFQSRRPNTSFCFLDIRSPGLGDTAMYLCATSRGGQPLSETQYFGPGTRLLVL.

The chain carries TRBV6-5 and TRBJ1-5; perhaps TRBD1 as D (6 bases). CDR1 MNHEY and CDR2 SVGAGI come from the germline V gene. Trimming left V 5 bases short and J 3 bases short, with 14 bases between. CDR3 length: 15 amino acids. CDR3: CASSPGGASNQPQHF. As DNA, the CDR3 is TGTGCCAGCAGTCCCGGGGGGGCTTCCAATCAGCCCCAGCATTTT.

The chain employs TRBV7-2 and TRBJ2-1; 11 nucleotides align to TRBD2. Germline V lookup: CDR1 SGHTA, CDR2 FQGNSA. The CDR3 is 16 amino acids. V lost 5 bases and J lost 5; bases outside the gene matches: 8. The CDR3 is CASSPSPSGGHNEQFF. CDR3 in DNA: TGTGCCAGCAGCCCTAGTCCTAGCGGGGGGCACAATGAGCAGTTCTTC. The whole variable domain, remainder taken from reference TRBV7-2 and TRBJ2-1, is GAGVSQSPSNKVTEKGKDVELRCDPISGHTALYWYRQSLGQGLEFLIYFQGNSAPDKSGLPSDRFSAERTGGSVSTLTIQRTQQEDSAVYLCASSPSPSGGHNEQFFGPGTRLTVL.

The CDR3 DNA follows: TGTGCCAGCAGCCAAGGGACAGGGGGTATTGGGGCCAACGTCCTGACTTTC. This gives the protein CASSQGTGGIGANVLTF. This chain joins TRBV14 and TRBJ2-6; 10 nucleotides line up with TRBD1. This CDR3 has 17 amino acids. V lost 1 base and J lost 3; bases outside the gene matches: 3. CDR1 SGHDN and CDR2 FVKESK come from the germline V gene.

Details on this clone: The junction departs from the called germline gene at one end, perhaps through a read error. The genes are TRBV18 and TRBJ1-1, with 7 positions matching TRBD1. Germline-derived CDR1 and CDR2 are KGHSH and LQKENI. The CDR3 covers 18 residues. The CDR3 protein is CASSPLTGMMLENTEVFF. Written as DNA, the CDR3 is TGTGCCAGCTCACCACTGACAGGGATGATGCTGGAGAACACTGAAGTTTTCTTT.